These 2 T cell receptor beta chains originate from one sample sequenced in a study of T cells in Graves' hyperthyroidism and ophthalmopathy. The TCR beta CDR3 regions underwent amplification using RNA transcripts as the source. First-round RT-PCR targeting the TCR CDR3 was performed with the HTBI primer set. TCRdb re-called the multiplex PCR reads with MiXCR, one entry per CDR3 protein. The data hold roughly 400,000 distinct CDR3 sequences, with around a sixth observed a single time. The material sequenced was blood. The receptors were sampled from a woman aged 18-29 years with Graves' hyperthyroidism that later progressed to Graves' ophthalmopathy.

The table lists this clonotype with a few counts. This sequence joins TRBV6-6 and TRBJ2-7; 15 bases agree with TRBD2. Germline lookup yields CDR1 MNHNY and CDR2 SVGAGI (reference sequence). The CDR3 has 18 amino acids. Unmatched junction bases numbered 5, after V lost 2 bases and J lost 0 bases. CDR3 DNA: TGTGCCAGCAGTTACGGACTAGCGGGAGGGAGGAGCTCCTACGAGCAGTACTTC. Its translation: CASSYGLAGGRSSYEQYF.

This clonotype occurred once. The CDR3 spells CASSRLAGAVGELFF. As DNA, the CDR3 is TGTGCCAGCAGTAGACTAGCGGGAGCGGTCGGGGAGCTGTTTTTT. The chain couples TRBV27 to TRBJ2-2, with TRBD2 identical over 12 bases. Per germline, CDR1 MNHEY and CDR2 SMNVEV (reference sequence). With 5 bases clipped from V and 7 bases from J, the junction kept 5 bases outside the gene matches. CDR3 length: 15 residues.